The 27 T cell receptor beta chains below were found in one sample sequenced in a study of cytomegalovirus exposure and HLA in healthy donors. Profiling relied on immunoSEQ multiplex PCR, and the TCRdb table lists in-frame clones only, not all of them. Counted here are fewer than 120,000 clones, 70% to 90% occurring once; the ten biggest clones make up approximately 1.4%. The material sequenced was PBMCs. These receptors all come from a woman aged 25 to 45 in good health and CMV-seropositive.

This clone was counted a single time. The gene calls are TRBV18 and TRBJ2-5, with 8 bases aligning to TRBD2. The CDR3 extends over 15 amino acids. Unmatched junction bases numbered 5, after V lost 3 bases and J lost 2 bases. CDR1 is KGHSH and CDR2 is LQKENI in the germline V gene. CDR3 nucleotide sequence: TGTGCCAGCTCACCCTATGCTAGCGGGCAAGAGACCCAGTACTTC. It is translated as CASSPYASGQETQYF.

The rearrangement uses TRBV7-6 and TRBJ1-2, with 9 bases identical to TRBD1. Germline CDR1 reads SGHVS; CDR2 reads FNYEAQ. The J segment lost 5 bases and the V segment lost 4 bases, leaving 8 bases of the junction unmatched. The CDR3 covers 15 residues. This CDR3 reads CASSWGTGGSYGYTF. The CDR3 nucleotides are TGTGCCAGCAGCTGGGGCACAGGGGGCTCTTATGGCTACACCTTC.

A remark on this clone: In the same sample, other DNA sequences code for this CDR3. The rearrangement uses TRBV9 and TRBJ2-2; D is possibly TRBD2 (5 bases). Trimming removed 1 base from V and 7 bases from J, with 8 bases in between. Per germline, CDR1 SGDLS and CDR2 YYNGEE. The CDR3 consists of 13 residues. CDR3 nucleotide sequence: TGTGCCAGCAGCGTATTTGAGGGCGGGGAGCTGTTTTTT. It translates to CASSVFEGGELFF.

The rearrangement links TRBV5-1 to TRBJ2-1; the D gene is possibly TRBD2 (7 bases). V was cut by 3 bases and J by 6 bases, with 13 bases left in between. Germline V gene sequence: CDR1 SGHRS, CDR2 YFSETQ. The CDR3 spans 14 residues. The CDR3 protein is CASSWGGLSNEQFF. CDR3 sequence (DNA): TGCGCCAGCAGCTGGGGGGGCCTTAGCAATGAGCAGTTCTTC. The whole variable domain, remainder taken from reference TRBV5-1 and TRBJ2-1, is KAGVTQTPRYLIKTRGQQVTLSCSPISGHRSVSWYQQTPGQGLQFLFEYFSETQRNKGNFPGRFSGRQFSNSRSEMNVSTLELGDSALYLCASSWGGLSNEQFFGPGTRLTVL.

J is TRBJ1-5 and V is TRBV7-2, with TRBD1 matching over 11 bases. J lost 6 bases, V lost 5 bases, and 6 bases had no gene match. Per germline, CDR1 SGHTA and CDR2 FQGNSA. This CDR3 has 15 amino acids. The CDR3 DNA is TGTGCCAGCAGCCGGACAGGGGGCTTGATTCAGCCCCAGCATTTT. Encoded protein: CASSRTGGLIQPQHF.

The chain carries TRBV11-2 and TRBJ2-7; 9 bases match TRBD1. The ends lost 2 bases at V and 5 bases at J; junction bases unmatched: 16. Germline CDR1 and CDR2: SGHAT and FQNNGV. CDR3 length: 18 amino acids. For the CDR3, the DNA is TGTGCCAGCAGCTTAAACCCCCCCGGACAGGGGATAACAAACGAGCAGTACTTC. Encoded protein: CASSLNPPGQGITNEQYF.

The CDR3 is CASTRGQSGNTIYF. The CDR3 nucleotides read TGTGCCAGCACCAGGGGGCAATCTGGAAACACCATATATTTT. V is TRBV6-5 and J is TRBJ1-3, with TRBD1 matching 8 bases. The CDR3 length is 14 residues. V shed 7 bases and J 1 base; nucleotides not matched to a gene: 3. CDR1 MNHEY and CDR2 SVGAGI come from the germline V gene.

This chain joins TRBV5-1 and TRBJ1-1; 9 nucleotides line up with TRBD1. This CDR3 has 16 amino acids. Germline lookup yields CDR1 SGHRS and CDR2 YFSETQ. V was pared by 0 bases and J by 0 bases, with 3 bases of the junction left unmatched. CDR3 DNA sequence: TGCGCCAGCAGCTTGGGGACAGGGGCCGTGAACACTGAAGCTTTCTTT. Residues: CASSLGTGAVNTEAFF.

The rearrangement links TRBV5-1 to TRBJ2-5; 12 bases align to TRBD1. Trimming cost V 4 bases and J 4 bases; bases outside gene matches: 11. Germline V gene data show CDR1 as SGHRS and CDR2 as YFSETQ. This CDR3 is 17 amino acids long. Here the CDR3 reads CASSKGQGAVRGETQYF. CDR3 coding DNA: TGCGCCAGCAGCAAGGGACAGGGGGCGGTTCGGGGAGAGACCCAGTACTTC.

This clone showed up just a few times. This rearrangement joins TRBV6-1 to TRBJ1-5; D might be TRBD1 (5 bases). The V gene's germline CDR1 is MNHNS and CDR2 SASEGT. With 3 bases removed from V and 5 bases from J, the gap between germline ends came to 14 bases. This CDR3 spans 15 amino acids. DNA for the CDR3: TGTGCCAGCAGTGAGCGCAGGGCTGTAGATCAGCCCCAGCATTTT. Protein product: CASSERRAVDQPQHF.

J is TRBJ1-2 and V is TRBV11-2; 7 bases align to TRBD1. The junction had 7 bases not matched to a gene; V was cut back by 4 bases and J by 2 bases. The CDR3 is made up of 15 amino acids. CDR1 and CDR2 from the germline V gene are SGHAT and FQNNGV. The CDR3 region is CASSSSRDSNYGYTF. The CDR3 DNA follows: TGTGCCAGCAGCTCCTCTCGGGACAGCAACTATGGCTACACCTTC.

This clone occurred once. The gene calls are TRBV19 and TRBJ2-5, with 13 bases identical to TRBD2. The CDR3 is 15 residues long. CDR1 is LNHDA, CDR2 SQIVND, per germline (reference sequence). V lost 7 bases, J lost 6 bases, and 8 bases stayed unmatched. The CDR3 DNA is TGTGCCAGTACGGACCGGACTAGCGGGAGCCAGACCCAGTACTTC. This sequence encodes CASTDRTSGSQTQYF. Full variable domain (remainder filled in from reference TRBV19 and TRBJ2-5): DGGITQSPKYLFRKEGQNVTLSCEQNLNHDAMYWYRQDPGQGLRLIYYSQIVNDFQKGDIAEGYSVSREKKESFPLTVTSAQKNPTAFYLCASTDRTSGSQTQYFGPGTRLLVL.

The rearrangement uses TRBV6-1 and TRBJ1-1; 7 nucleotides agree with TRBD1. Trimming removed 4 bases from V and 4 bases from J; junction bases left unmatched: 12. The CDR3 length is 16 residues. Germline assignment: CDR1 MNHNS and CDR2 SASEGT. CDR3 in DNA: TGTGCCAGCAGTGGAATAACAGGGGCCTGGGGCACTGAAGCTTTCTTT. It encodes CASSGITGAWGTEAFF.

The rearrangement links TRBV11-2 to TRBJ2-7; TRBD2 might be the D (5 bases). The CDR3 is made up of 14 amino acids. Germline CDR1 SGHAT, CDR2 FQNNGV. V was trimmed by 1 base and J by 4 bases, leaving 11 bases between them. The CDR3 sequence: CASSLVRRSYEQYF. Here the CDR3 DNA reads TGTGCCAGCAGCTTAGTTCGGAGGAGTTACGAGCAGTACTTC. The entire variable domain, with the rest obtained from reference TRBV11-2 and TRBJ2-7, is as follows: EAGVAQSPRYKIIEKRQSVAFWCNPISGHATLYWYQQILGQGPKLLIQFQNNGVVDDSQLPKDRFSAERLKGVDSTLKIQPAKLEDSAVYLCASSLVRRSYEQYFGPGTRLTVT.

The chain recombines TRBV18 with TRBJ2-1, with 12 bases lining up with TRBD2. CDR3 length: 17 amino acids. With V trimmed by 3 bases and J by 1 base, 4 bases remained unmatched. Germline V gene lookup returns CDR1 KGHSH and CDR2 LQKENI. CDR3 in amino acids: CASSPRTSGESYNEQFF. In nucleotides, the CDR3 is TGTGCCAGCTCACCCCGGACTAGCGGGGAGTCCTACAATGAGCAGTTCTTC.

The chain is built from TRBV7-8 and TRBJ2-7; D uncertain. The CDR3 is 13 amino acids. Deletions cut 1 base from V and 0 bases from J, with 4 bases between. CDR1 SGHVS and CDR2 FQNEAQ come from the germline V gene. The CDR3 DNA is TGTGCCAGCAGCTTAGGTCGCTCCTACGAGCAGTACTTC. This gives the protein CASSLGRSYEQYF.

This CDR3 is CASSVATGAVDYGYTF. The CDR3 DNA reads as TGTGCCAGCAGCGTAGCGACAGGGGCCGTCGACTATGGCTACACCTTC. V usage is TRBV9 and J usage is TRBJ1-2; 8 bases match TRBD1. Unmatched junction bases numbered 7, after V lost 0 bases and J lost 3 bases. The CDR3 is 16 residues long. The germline V gene encodes CDR1 SGDLS and CDR2 YYNGEE.

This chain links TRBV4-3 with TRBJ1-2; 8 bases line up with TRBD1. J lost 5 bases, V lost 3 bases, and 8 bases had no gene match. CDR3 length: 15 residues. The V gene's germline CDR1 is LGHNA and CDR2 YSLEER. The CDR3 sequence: CASSQATGGRYGYTF. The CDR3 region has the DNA TGCGCCAGCAGCCAGGCTACAGGGGGTCGGTATGGCTACACCTTC.

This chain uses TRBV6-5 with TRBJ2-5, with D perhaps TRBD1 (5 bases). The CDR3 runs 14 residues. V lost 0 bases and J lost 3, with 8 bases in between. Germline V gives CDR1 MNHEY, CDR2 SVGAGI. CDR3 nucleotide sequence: TGTGCCAGCAGTTACTCGCGGACAAAAGAGACCCAGTACTTC. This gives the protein CASSYSRTKETQYF.

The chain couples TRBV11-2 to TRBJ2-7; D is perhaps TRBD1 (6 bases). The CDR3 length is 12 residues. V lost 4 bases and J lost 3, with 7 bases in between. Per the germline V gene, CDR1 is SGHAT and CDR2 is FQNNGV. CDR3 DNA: TGTGCCAGCAGCTCACAGGGCTACGAGCAGTACTTC. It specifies CASSSQGYEQYF.

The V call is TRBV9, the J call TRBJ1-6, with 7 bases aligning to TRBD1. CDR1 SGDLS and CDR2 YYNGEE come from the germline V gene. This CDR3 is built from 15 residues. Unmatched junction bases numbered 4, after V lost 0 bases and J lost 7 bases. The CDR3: CASSVAGTENSPLHF. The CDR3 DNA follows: TGTGCCAGCAGCGTAGCCGGGACAGAGAATTCACCCCTCCACTTT.

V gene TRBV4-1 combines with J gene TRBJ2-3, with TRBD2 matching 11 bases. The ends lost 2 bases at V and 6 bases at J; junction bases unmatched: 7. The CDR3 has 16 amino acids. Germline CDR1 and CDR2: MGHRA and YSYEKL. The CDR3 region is CASSQPTSGRADTQYF. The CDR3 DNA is TGCGCCAGCAGCCAACCAACTAGCGGGAGAGCGGATACGCAGTATTTT.

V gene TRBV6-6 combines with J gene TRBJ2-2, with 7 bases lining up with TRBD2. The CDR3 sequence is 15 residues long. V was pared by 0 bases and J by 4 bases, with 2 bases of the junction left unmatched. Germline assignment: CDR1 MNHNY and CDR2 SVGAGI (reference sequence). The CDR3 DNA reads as TGTGCCAGCAGTTACTCGGGGGGGAGCACCGGGGAGCTGTTTTTT. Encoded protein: CASSYSGGSTGELFF.

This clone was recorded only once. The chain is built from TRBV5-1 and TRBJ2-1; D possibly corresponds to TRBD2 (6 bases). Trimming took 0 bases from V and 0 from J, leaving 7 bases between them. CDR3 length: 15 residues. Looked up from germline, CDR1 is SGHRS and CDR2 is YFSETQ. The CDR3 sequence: CASSLAGVSYNEQFF. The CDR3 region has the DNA TGCGCCAGCAGCTTGGCGGGAGTCTCCTACAATGAGCAGTTCTTC. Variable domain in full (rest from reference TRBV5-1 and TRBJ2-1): KAGVTQTPRYLIKTRGQQVTLSCSPISGHRSVSWYQQTPGQGLQFLFEYFSETQRNKGNFPGRFSGRQFSNSRSEMNVSTLELGDSALYLCASSLAGVSYNEQFFGPGTRLTVL.

The CDR3 is CSAHRVETQYF. The CDR3 DNA sequence: TGCAGTGCTCACAGGGTGGAGACCCAGTACTTC. This chain joins TRBV20-1 and TRBJ2-5; maybe TRBD1 (6 bases). The CDR3 totals 11 residues. V was pared by 5 bases and J by 5 bases, with 9 bases between. Germline V gene data show CDR1 as DFQATT and CDR2 as SNEGSKA (reference sequence).

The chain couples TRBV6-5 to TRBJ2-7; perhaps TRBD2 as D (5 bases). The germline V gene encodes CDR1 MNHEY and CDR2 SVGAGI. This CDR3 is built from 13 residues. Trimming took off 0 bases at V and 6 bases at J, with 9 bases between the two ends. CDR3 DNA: TGTGCCAGCAGTTACTCACGGGGTCCCGAGCAGTACTTC. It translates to CASSYSRGPEQYF.

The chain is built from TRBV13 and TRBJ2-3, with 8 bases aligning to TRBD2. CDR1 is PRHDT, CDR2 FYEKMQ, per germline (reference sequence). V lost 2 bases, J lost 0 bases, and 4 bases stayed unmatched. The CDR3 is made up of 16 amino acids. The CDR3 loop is CASSLRGGQSTDTQYF. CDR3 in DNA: TGTGCCAGCAGCTTACGGGGGGGGCAAAGCACAGATACGCAGTATTTT.